The 21 T cell receptor beta chains given below trace back to one sample, sequenced in a study of cytomegalovirus exposure and HLA in healthy donors. Use of 60 Vbeta and 13 Jbeta primers characterized the PCR. Repertoires were generated with immunoSEQ multiplex PCR, while TCRdb's copy carries only in-frame clones and drops some. The profile shows roughly 100,000 clones, under 85% of them singletons. Sequencing was performed on PBMCs. Receptors were obtained from a young man in good health and CMV-seropositive.

The DNA of the CDR3 is TGCAGCGTTGAACGTAGACAGGGCCTCTATGGCTACACCTTC. This codes for CSVERRQGLYGYTF. The chain is built from TRBV29-1 and TRBJ1-2; 7 positions agree with TRBD1. The CDR3 length is 14 residues. Germline-derived CDR1 and CDR2 are SQVTM and ANQGSEA. Unmatched junction bases numbered 7, after V lost 2 bases and J lost 4 bases.

This clone showed up just a few times. This sequence joins TRBV19 and TRBJ1-5; D gene ambiguous. The germline V gene encodes CDR1 LNHDA and CDR2 SQIVND (reference sequence). The CDR3 sequence is 15 residues long. Trimming removed 3 bases at V and 5 bases at J, with 14 bases between. CDR3 loop: CASSIGRELYQPQHF. DNA of the CDR3: TGTGCCAGTAGTATCGGTCGGGAGCTGTATCAGCCCCAGCATTTT.

The chain is built from TRBV6-4 and TRBJ2-3; 7 bases line up with TRBD2. Germline V CDR1 and CDR2: MRHNA, SNTAGT. The ends lost 2 bases at V and 1 base at J; junction bases unmatched: 3. This CDR3 has 15 amino acids. The DNA of the CDR3 is TGTGCCAGCAGTGACGGGAGCGGGGGCACAGATACGCAGTATTTT. This translates into CASSDGSGGTDTQYF.

The rearrangement joins TRBV19 to TRBJ2-1, with 8 positions matching TRBD1. From germline, CDR1 is LNHDA and CDR2 SQIVND (reference sequence). The ends lost 4 bases at V and 8 bases at J; junction bases unmatched: 13. CDR3 length: 16 amino acids. This CDR3 reads CASSRLGQGEGYEQFF. Here the CDR3 DNA reads TGTGCCAGTAGTAGACTCGGACAGGGTGAAGGCTATGAGCAGTTCTTC.

This rearrangement joins TRBV5-1 to TRBJ2-3; 9 positions match TRBD2. The CDR3 consists of 14 residues. The germline gives CDR1 SGHRS, CDR2 YFSETQ. Trimming took 6 bases from V and 6 from J; bases not matched to a gene: 8. In DNA form, the CDR3 reads TGCGCCAGCAAAAGGTCTAGCGGGGTCGATACGCAGTATTTT. This codes for CASKRSSGVDTQYF. Using reference TRBV5-1 and TRBJ2-3 for the parts outside the CDR3, the full variable domain is KAGVTQTPRYLIKTRGQQVTLSCSPISGHRSVSWYQQTPGQGLQFLFEYFSETQRNKGNFPGRFSGRQFSNSRSEMNVSTLELGDSALYLCASKRSSGVDTQYFGPGTRLTVL.

Only a few counts were recorded for this clone. The gene calls are TRBV13 and TRBJ2-1, with D maybe TRBD2 (6 bases). Germline assignment: CDR1 PRHDT and CDR2 FYEKMQ (reference sequence). CDR3 length: 17 residues. Deletions cut 2 bases from V and 2 bases from J, with 16 bases between. CDR3 protein: CASSLFFPRLAYNEQFF. The CDR3 region has the DNA TGTGCCAGCAGCTTATTCTTTCCGAGACTAGCCTACAATGAGCAGTTCTTC.

This sequence joins TRBV30 and TRBJ2-3; the match to TRBD1 covers 8 bases. The ends lost 8 bases at V and 9 bases at J; junction bases unmatched: 10. This CDR3 is built from 12 residues. Germline V CDR1 and CDR2: GTSNPN, SVGIG (reference sequence). CDR3 DNA sequence: TGTGCCGGGAAACTGACAGGGGAGACGCAGTATTTT. Amino acid sequence: CAGKLTGETQYF.

This clone was seen a handful of times. The genes are TRBV2 and TRBJ1-1; TRBD1 is a possible D gene (5 bases). This CDR3 contains 14 residues. Per the germline V gene, CDR1 is SNHLY and CDR2 is FYNNEI. Trimming shortened V by 2 bases and J by 5 bases, and 12 bases separated the two germline ends. CDR3 in DNA: TGTGCCAGCAGTGAACAGGGAAGACGGACTGAAGCTTTCTTT. This encodes CASSEQGRRTEAFF.

The chain has TRBV30 and TRBJ1-1; unclear D gene. Germline assignment: CDR1 GTSNPN and CDR2 SVGIG (reference sequence). V lost 3 bases, J lost 4 bases, and 9 bases lay in between. The CDR3 loop spans 12 amino acids. The CDR3 loop reads CAWRRESTEAFF. In nucleotides, the CDR3 is TGTGCCTGGAGAAGGGAGTCCACTGAAGCTTTCTTT.

This clone was counted only a few times. This chain uses TRBV4-1 with TRBJ2-6; D is unclear. Trimming cost V 1 base and J 4 bases, with 5 bases left between them. The CDR3 length is 14 residues. The germline CDR1 and CDR2 sequences are MGHRA and YSYEKL. The CDR3 is CASSQVSGANVLTF. Written as DNA, the CDR3 is TGCGCCAGCAGCCAAGTGTCAGGGGCCAACGTCCTGACTTTC.

The sample holds a few counts of this clone. The chain links TRBV6-1 to TRBJ1-2; the match to TRBD1 covers 7 bases. V lost 5 bases to trimming and J lost 7 bases; unmatched junction nucleotides: 10. In germline, CDR1 is MNHNS, CDR2 SASEGT. The CDR3 loop spans 14 amino acids. CDR3 sequence (DNA): TGTGCCAGCAGTCCCTGGGGACAGTCCGGTGGCTACACCTTC. Amino acid sequence: CASSPWGQSGGYTF.

This rearrangement joins TRBV7-9 to TRBJ1-2; TRBD1 matches 8 bases. Germline V gives CDR1 SEHNR, CDR2 FQNEAQ (reference sequence). This CDR3 contains 14 residues. Trimming cost V 4 bases and J 2 bases; bases outside gene matches: 3. The CDR3 nucleotides read TGTGCCAGCAGCTCGTGGGACAGGAACTATGGCTACACCTTC. This encodes CASSSWDRNYGYTF.

The V gene is TRBV5-1, the J gene TRBJ2-3; weak D call: TRBD2 (5 bases). Germline loops: CDR1 SGHRS, CDR2 YFSETQ. The CDR3 is made up of 11 amino acids. V was trimmed by 6 bases and J by 6 bases, leaving 8 bases between them. CDR3 loop: CASNRGDTQYF. For the CDR3, the DNA is TGCGCCAGCAACCGCGGGGATACGCAGTATTTT.

The table lists this clone with a few counts. The genes are TRBV10-3 and TRBJ1-1; perhaps TRBD1 as D (5 bases). The V end lost 3 bases, the J end lost 2 bases, and 13 bases lay between the germline ends. The CDR3 length is 15 residues. Germline V gene data show CDR1 as ENHRY and CDR2 as SYGVKD. The CDR3: CAISDQTAANTEAFF. The CDR3 nucleotides are TGTGCCATCAGTGACCAGACAGCTGCTAACACTGAAGCTTTCTTT.

The V and J genes are TRBV5-4 and TRBJ1-2; D possibly corresponds to TRBD1 (5 bases). CDR3 length: 13 residues. V dropped 1 base and J dropped 4 bases, with 8 bases sitting between them. Germline CDR1 SGHNT, CDR2 YYREEE (reference sequence). The CDR3 nucleotides read TGTGCCAGCAGCTTGCAGGGCTCCTATGGCTACACCTTC. It specifies CASSLQGSYGYTF.

The J gene is TRBJ1-2, the V gene TRBV11-2; 11 bases fit TRBD1. The CDR3 runs 14 residues. The germline V gene has CDR1 SGHAT and CDR2 FQNNGV. The V gene end was trimmed by 7 bases and the J gene end by 8 bases; junction bases not matched to a gene: 9. The CDR3 here is CASTGSGTGGGYTF. DNA for the CDR3: TGTGCCAGCACTGGATCCGGGACAGGGGGAGGCTACACCTTC.

This clone has just one count. The V and J genes are TRBV5-4 and TRBJ1-1, with 10 bases identical to TRBD1. The CDR3 runs to 18 residues. J was trimmed by 3 bases and V by 1 base; bases with no gene match: 12. Germline V gives CDR1 SGHNT, CDR2 YYREEE (reference sequence). The CDR3 DNA is TGTGCCAGCAGCTTGAGTAGGGGGGACAGGGGTTTGTACACTGAAGCTTTCTTT. Translating it yields CASSLSRGDRGLYTEAFF.

The rearrangement uses TRBV27 and TRBJ1-1; TRBD1 might be the D (6 bases). CDR3 length: 15 amino acids. CDR1 MNHEY and CDR2 SMNVEV come from the germline V gene (reference sequence). Trimming stripped 6 bases from V and 5 bases from J, with 19 bases between. The CDR3: CASRGTAGVGTEAFF. The DNA for the CDR3 is TGTGCCAGCAGGGGTACGGCAGGGGTAGGTACTGAAGCTTTCTTT.

This clone was detected only a few times. The chain uses TRBV7-8 and TRBJ2-3; 11 bases align to TRBD2. Germline V gives CDR1 SGHVS, CDR2 FQNEAQ. The trim removed 2 bases at V and 6 bases at J, leaving 7 bases unmatched. The CDR3 spans 16 residues. As DNA, the CDR3 is TGTGCCAGCAGCTTAAATAGACTAGCGGGGATTGATACGCAGTATTTT. This encodes CASSLNRLAGIDTQYF.

This clone was found a few times. The J gene is TRBJ1-2, the V gene TRBV6-1; 9 bases match TRBD1. CDR1 is MNHNS and CDR2 is SASEGT in the germline V gene. The CDR3 is made up of 14 amino acids. V trimming: 2 bases; J trimming: 13 bases; junction bases outside the gene matches: 11. DNA of the CDR3: TGTGCCAGCAGTGAATCAATGCCGGGACAGGGAGTCACCTTC. Translating it yields CASSESMPGQGVTF.

The rearrangement uses TRBV6-5 and TRBJ2-7; possible D gene TRBD1, 6 bases. The CDR3 runs to 14 residues. V lost 5 bases, J lost 5 bases, and 16 bases lay in between. Germline values: CDR1 MNHEY, CDR2 SVGAGI. CDR3 bases: TGTGCCAGCAGTATGGGGACACGCCACGACGAGCAGTACTTC. Protein sequence: CASSMGTRHDEQYF.